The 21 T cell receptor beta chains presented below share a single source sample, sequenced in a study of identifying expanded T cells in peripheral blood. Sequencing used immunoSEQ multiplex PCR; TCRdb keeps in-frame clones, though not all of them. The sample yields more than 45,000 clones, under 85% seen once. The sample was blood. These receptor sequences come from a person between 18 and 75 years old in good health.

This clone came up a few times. Written as DNA, the CDR3 is TGCGCCAGCGGTCCAACCACCGGGGAGCTGTTTTTT. This translates into CASGPTTGELFF. The V call is TRBV10-1, the J call TRBJ2-2; D is unclear. V was cut by 8 bases and J by 4 bases, with 8 bases left in between. The CDR3 consists of 12 residues. Germline V gene lookup returns CDR1 WNHNN and CDR2 SYGVQD (reference sequence).

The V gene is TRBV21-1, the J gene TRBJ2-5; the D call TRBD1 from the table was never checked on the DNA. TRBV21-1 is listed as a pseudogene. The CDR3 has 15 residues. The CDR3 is CASSKLDQGQETQYF. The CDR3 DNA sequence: TGTGCCAGCAGCAAACTGGATCAGGGTCAGGAGACCCAGTACTTC.

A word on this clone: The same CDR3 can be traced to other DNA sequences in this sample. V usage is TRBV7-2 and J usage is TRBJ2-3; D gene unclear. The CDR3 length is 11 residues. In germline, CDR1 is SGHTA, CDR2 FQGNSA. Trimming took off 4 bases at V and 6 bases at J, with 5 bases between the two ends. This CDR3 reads CASSYTDTQYF. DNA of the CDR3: TGTGCCAGCAGCTACACGGATACGCAGTATTTT.

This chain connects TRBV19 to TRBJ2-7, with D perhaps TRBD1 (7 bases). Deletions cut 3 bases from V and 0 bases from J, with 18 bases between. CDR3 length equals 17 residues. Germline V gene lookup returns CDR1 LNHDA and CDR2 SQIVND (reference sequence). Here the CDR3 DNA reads TGTGCCAGTAGTATCAGGAGGGGGACAGCCAGCTCCTACGAGCAGTACTTC. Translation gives CASSIRRGTASSYEQYF.

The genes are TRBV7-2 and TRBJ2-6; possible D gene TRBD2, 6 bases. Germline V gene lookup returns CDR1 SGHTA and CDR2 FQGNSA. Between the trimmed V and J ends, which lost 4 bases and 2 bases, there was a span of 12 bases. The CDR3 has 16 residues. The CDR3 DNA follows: TGTGCCAGCAGCTCCGGGAGAGGCGCTGGGGCCAACGTCCTGACTTTC. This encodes CASSSGRGAGANVLTF. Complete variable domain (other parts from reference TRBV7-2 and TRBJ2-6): GAGVSQSPSNKVTEKGKDVELRCDPISGHTALYWYRQSLGQGLEFLIYFQGNSAPDKSGLPSDRFSAERTGGSVSTLTIQRTQQEDSAVYLCASSSGRGAGANVLTFGAGSRLTVL.

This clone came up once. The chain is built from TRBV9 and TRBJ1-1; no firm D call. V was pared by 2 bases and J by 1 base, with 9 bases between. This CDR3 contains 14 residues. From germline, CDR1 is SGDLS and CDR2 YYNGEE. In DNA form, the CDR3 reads TGTGCCAGCAGCGTCAAGTATGGGAACACTGAAGCTTTCTTT. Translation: CASSVKYGNTEAFF.

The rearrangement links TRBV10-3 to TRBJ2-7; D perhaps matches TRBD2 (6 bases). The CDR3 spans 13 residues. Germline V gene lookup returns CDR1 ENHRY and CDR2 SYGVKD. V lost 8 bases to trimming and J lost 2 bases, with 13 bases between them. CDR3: CAIPGEAPYEQYF. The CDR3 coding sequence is TGTGCCATCCCCGGGGAGGCCCCCTACGAGCAGTACTTC.

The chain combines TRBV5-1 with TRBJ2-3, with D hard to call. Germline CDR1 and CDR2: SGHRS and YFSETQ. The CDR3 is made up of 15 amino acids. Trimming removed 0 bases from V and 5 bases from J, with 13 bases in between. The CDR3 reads CASSLETPRLDTQYF. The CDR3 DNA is TGCGCCAGCAGCTTGGAAACCCCCAGGCTAGATACGCAGTATTTT.

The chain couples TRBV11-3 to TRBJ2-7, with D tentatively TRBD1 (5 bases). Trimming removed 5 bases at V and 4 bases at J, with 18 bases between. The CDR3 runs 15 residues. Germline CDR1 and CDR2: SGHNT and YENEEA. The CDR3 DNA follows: TGTGCCAGCAGCCCCCCAGACAGTAAAGATTACGAGCAGTACTTC. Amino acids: CASSPPDSKDYEQYF.

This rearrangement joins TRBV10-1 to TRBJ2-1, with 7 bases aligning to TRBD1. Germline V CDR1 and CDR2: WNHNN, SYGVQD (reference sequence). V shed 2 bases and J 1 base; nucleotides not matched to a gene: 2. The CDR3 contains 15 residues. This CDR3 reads CASSEEGQSYNEQFF. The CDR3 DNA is TGCGCCAGCAGTGAGGAGGGACAGTCCTACAATGAGCAGTTCTTC.

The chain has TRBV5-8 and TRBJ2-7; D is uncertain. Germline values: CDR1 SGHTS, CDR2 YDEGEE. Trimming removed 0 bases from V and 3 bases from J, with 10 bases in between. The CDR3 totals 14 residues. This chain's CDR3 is CASSLVATFYEQYF. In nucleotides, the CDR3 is TGTGCCAGCAGCTTGGTTGCGACATTCTACGAGCAGTACTTC.

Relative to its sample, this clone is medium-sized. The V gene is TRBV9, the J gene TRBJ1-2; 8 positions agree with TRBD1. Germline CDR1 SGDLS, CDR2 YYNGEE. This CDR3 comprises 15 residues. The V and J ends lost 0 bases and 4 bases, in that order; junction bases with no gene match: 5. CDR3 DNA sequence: TGTGCCAGCAGCGTAGCGGCAGGGGGCTCCTATGGCTACACCTTC. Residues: CASSVAAGGSYGYTF.

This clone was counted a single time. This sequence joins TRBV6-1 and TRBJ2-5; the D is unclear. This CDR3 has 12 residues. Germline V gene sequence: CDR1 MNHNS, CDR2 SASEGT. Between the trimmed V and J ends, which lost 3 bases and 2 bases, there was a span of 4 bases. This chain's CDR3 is CASSDGQETQYF. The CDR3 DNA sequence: TGTGCCAGCAGTGATGGGCAAGAGACCCAGTACTTC.

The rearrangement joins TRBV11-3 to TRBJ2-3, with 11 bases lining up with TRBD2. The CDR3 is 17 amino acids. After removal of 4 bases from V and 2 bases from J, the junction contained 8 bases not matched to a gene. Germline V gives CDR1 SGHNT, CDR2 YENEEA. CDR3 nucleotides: TGTGCCAGCAGCTCTCTTCTAGCGGGAGGCTACACAGATACGCAGTATTTT. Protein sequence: CASSSLLAGGYTDTQYF.

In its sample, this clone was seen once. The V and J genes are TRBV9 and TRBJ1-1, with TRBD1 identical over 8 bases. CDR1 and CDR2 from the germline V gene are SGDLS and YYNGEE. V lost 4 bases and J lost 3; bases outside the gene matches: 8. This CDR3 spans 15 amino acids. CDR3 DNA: TGTGCCAGCAGCAGACAGGGGAGAACGGACACTGAAGCTTTCTTT. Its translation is CASSRQGRTDTEAFF.

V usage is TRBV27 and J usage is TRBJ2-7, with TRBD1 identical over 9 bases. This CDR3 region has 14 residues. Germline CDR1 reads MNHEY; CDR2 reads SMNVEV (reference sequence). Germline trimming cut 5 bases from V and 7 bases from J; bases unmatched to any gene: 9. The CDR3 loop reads CASSAGQGLGEQYF. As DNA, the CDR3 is TGTGCCAGCAGTGCCGGACAGGGGCTCGGGGAGCAGTACTTC.

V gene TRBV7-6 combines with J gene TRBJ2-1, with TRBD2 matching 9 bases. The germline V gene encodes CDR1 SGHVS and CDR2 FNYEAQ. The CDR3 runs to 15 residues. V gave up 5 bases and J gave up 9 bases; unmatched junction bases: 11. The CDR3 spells CASSKIAGAGGEQFF. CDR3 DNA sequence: TGTGCCAGCAGCAAAATAGCGGGAGCGGGGGGTGAGCAGTTCTTC.

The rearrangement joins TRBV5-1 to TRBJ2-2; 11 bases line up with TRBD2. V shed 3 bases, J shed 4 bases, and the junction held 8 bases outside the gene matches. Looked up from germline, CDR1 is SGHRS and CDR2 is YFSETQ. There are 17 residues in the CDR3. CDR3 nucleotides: TGCGCCAGCAGCTCGAGACTAGCGGGGATGACCACCGGGGAGCTGTTTTTT. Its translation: CASSSRLAGMTTGELFF.

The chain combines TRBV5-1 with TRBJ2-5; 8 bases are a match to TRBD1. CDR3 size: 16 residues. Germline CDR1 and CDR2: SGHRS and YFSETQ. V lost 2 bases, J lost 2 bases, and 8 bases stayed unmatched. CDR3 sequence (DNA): TGCGCCAGCAGCTTACGTGGACAGGGCAGGCAAGAGACCCAGTACTTC. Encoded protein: CASSLRGQGRQETQYF.

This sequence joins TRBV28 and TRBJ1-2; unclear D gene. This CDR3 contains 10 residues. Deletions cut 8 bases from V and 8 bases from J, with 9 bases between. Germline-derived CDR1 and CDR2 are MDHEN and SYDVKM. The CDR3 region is CASGLPGYTF. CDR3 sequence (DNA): TGTGCCAGCGGGTTGCCCGGCTACACCTTC.

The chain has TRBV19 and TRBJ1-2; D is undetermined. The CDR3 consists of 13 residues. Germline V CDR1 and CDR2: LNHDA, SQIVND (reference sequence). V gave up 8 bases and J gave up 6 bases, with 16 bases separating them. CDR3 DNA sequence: TGTGCCAGTCTGTTAGACTGGCGAGATGGCTACACCTTC. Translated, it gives CASLLDWRDGYTF.